The clone carrying this T cell receptor beta chain has a handful of counts. What it recognizes is unknown. Using its own MiXCR run on the 5' RACE reads, TCRdb lists one record per CDR3 protein. The top ten clones hold roughly an eighth of a sample with around 100,000 distinct CDR3 sequences, about 24% of them seen once. The sample comes from a study of CD8 T cells in ankylosing spondylitis. V shed 1 base and J 2 bases; nucleotides not matched to a gene: 5. The CDR3 has 15 residues. Germline assignment: CDR1 SEHNR and CDR2 FQNEAQ (reference sequence). Overall study results and limits: Matched ankylosing spondylitis synovial fluid reportedly contained a significantly enriched population of disease-linked clones.

The chain is built from TRBV7-9 and TRBJ2-7, with 7 bases lining up with TRBD2. Sequenced sample: synovial fluid, either unsorted or a sorted T cell fraction (not recorded which). This TCR was sampled from a male donor with ankylosing spondylitis. The chain's CDR3 is CASSLGGGVAYEQYF. CDR3 nucleotide sequence: TGTGCCAGCAGCTTAGGGGGGGGAGTTGCCTACGAGCAGTACTTC.